This T cell receptor (beta chain) originates from a study of blood T cells in healthy people across ages. Findings of the study overall: The unknown donor CMV status may have confounded expanded clonotype changes.

V shed 2 bases and J shed 7 bases, with 6 bases lying between them. Germline values: CDR1 SEHNR, CDR2 FQNEAQ (reference sequence). This CDR3 has 11 amino acids. As for this clonotype: Its specificity is not known.

The use of a sample-barcoded 5' primer and a J-beta primer mix characterized a second PCR of about 7 to 12 cycles. Using its own MiXCR run on the 5' RACE reads, TCRdb lists one record per CDR3 protein. The profile shows about 800,000 distinct CDR3 sequences, roughly 25% of them singletons. The sample was also reused in another study, on T cells of mothers and their children.

The clonotype comes from a boy younger than 18 in good health. V and J are TRBV7-9 and TRBJ2-7; no clear D. The sequenced sample consisted of blood. Written as DNA, the CDR3 is TGTGCCAGCAGCTTATTTCAGGAGCAGTACTTC. This sequence encodes CASSLFQEQYF.